This T cell receptor (beta chain) originates from a study of persistence of HIV-infected CD4 T cells. The libraries were made with immunoSEQ version 4 in survey mode. Genomic DNA was diluted to roughly 9.4 ng/uL, up to 1 ug per sample. Here immunoSEQ multiplex PCR was the method, and the copy in TCRdb shows in-frame clones only, minus some. The sample includes approximately 46,000 clones, around 89% of them seen just once. Anti-CD3/anti-CD28 beads served as a nonspecific positive control stimulus. Sorting of responding CD4+ T cells relied on upregulated CD40 ligand together with CD69. Plasma HIV-1 RNA stayed below 50 copies/mL for at least 4 years. On this clone itself: Its specificity is unknown.

Overall study results and limits: TCR oligoclonality correlated with proviral oligoclonality in the same sorted populations.

This TCR derives from an adult woman with HIV who was CMV-seropositive. Sequencing was performed on CD4+ T cells sorted from PBMCs after 18-hour stimulation, taken from a patient who received antiretroviral therapy.

This CDR3 reads CASSSPGSGGTNYGYTF. The CDR3 nucleotides are TGTGCCAGCAGCTCTCCCGGTTCAGGGGGAACTAACTATGGCTACACCTTC. The V and J genes are TRBV28 and TRBJ1-2, with TRBD1 matching 7 bases. Trimming took 6 bases from V and 0 from J; bases not matched to a gene: 13. This CDR3 spans 17 amino acids. In germline, CDR1 is MDHEN, CDR2 SYDVKM.